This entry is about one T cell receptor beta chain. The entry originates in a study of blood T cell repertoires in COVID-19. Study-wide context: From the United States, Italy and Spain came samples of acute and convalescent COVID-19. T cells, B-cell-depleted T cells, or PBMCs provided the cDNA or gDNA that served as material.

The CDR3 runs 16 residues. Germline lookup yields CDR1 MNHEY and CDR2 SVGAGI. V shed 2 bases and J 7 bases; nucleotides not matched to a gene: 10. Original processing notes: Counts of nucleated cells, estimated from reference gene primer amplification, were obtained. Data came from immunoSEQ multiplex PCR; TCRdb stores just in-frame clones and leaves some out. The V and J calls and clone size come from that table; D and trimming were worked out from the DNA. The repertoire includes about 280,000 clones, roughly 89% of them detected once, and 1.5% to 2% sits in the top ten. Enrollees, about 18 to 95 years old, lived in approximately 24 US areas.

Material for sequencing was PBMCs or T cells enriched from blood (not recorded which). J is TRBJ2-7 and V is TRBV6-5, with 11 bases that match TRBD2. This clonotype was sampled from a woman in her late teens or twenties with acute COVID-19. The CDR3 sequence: CASSYRLAGGNREQYF. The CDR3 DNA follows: TGTGCCAGCAGTTACCGTCTAGCGGGAGGCAACCGAGAGCAGTACTTC.